The T cell receptor beta chain described here comes from a study of identical twins. Study-wide results and limits: While abundant cord blood beta clonotypes carried fewer insertions, memory repertoires showed no such pattern. Not following the same donors, the study drew its conclusions from cross-sectional statistical analysis.

In germline, CDR1 is SQVTM, CDR2 ANQGSEA. This CDR3 is 13 amino acids long. Deletions cut 4 bases from V and 7 bases from J, with 15 bases between. Template switching created a universal primer site, and the cDNA included unique molecular identifiers. One entry per CDR3 protein results from TCRdb running MiXCR on the 5' RACE reads. Among a few hundred thousand distinct CDR3 sequences listed, 8% to 9% were seen once. This clonotype appeared many times. No antigen is known for it. This sample also appeared in a second study, on yellow fever vaccine responses in identical twins. This second study notes: Reported findings indicate that twins' vaccine T cell responses seemed partially convergent, partially personalized.

V gene TRBV29-1 combines with J gene TRBJ2-3; D ambiguous. This receptor was obtained from a woman aged 18-29 years in good health. What was sequenced was memory (CD45RO+) T cells sorted from blood. As DNA, the CDR3 is TGCAGCGTTGCCCATGGGCCTGGGAATACGCAGTATTTT. It translates to CSVAHGPGNTQYF.